The T cell receptor beta chain described here comes from a study of T-cell reconstitution after alpha-beta-depleted transplantation in children. The library targeted TCRbeta and was prepared with unique molecular identifiers. Via MiXCR, TCRdb re-called the PCR reads, giving one row per CDR3 protein. The sample records approximately 240,000 distinct CDR3 sequences, 11% being singletons. Notes on the study in general: T cells produced anew were the main source of T-cell counts and diversity one year after transplant. Recipient T cells and thymic progenitors that survived gave rise to the high TCRbeta diversity observed at day 60 in some patients. Where alpha-beta T cells came from about two months after transplant was reportedly several hundred expanded graft clones.

Germline trimming cut 7 bases from V and 3 bases from J; bases unmatched to any gene: 4. This CDR3 comprises 13 residues. The germline V gene has CDR1 MDHEN and CDR2 SYDVKM. About this clonotype: No antigen is known for it.

The V and J genes are TRBV28 and TRBJ1-1; TRBD1 matches at 8 bases. The TCR comes from a child under two years old with acute myeloid leukemia, due to receive a stem cell transplant. Source: PBMCs, taken before TCRalphabeta/CD19-depleted stem cell transplant. CDR3 loop: CASNSGGYTEAFF. Here the CDR3 DNA reads TGTGCCAGCAACTCAGGGGGCTACACTGAAGCTTTCTTT.